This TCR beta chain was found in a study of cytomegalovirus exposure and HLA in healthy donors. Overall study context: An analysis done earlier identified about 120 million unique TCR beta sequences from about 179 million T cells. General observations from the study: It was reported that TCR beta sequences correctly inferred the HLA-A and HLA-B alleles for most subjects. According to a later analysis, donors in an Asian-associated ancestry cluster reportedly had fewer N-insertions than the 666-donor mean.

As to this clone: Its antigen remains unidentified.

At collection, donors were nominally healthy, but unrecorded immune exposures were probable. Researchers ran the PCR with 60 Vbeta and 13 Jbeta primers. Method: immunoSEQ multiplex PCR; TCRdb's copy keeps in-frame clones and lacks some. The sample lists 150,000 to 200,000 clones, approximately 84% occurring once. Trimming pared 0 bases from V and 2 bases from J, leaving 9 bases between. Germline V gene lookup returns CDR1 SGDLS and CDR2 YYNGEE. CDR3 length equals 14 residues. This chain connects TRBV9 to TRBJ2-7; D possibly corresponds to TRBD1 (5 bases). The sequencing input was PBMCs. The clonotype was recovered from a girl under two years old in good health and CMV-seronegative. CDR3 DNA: TGTGCCAGCAGCGTAGGGCAGGGAACCTACGAGCAGTACTTC. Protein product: CASSVGQGTYEQYF.